These 32 T cell receptor beta chains share one sample of origin, sequenced in a study of T cell responses to AZD1222 COVID-19 vaccine. TCRdb's table, derived via immunoSEQ multiplex PCR, lists solely in-frame clones and lacks some. The sample contains some 180,000 clones, about 87% of which appear only once. Sequenced material: peripheral blood, taken on day 0 of AZD1222 vaccination. These receptors originate from an adult in good health.

The V gene is TRBV28, the J gene TRBJ2-7; no clear D. The ends were cut back, 5 bases at V and 3 bases at J, with 2 bases in the middle. CDR3 length: 10 amino acids. Germline-derived CDR1 and CDR2 are MDHEN and SYDVKM. CDR3 nucleotide sequence: TGTGCCAGCAGTAACTACGAGCAGTACTTC. It yields the protein CASSNYEQYF.

The chain carries TRBV7-6 and TRBJ2-5, with D perhaps TRBD1 (5 bases). From germline, CDR1 is SGHVS and CDR2 FNYEAQ. Trimming stripped 0 bases from V and 4 bases from J, with 12 bases between. This CDR3 has 15 residues. The CDR3 reads CASSLAGVSTETQYF. CDR3 coding DNA: TGTGCCAGCAGCTTAGCAGGGGTTTCGACAGAGACCCAGTACTTC.

This rearrangement joins TRBV19 to TRBJ1-5; D not certain. Germline V gives CDR1 LNHDA, CDR2 SQIVND (reference sequence). The V end was cut by 3 bases, the J end by 0 bases, with 12 bases between. The CDR3 is 16 residues long. The DNA of the CDR3 is TGTGCCAGTAGTATGACCGAGTCGAATAGCAATCAGCCCCAGCATTTT. It encodes CASSMTESNSNQPQHF.

The rearrangement links TRBV19 to TRBJ2-1; 8 bases agree with TRBD2. The CDR3 loop spans 16 amino acids. Germline CDR1 is LNHDA and CDR2 is SQIVND (reference sequence). Trimming removed 10 bases from V and 0 bases from J; junction bases left unmatched: 11. This CDR3 is CATLGPGGSSYNEQFF. Here the CDR3 DNA reads TGTGCCACCCTCGGCCCGGGAGGGAGCTCCTACAATGAGCAGTTCTTC.

V is TRBV29-1 and J is TRBJ1-1, with TRBD1 as a possible D gene (5 bases). Per germline, CDR1 SQVTM and CDR2 ANQGSEA. The CDR3 has 13 amino acids. The germline V and J ends were trimmed by 5 bases and 5 bases, with 15 bases remaining between them. The CDR3: CSVKAGYVTEAFF. The CDR3 DNA follows: TGCAGCGTTAAAGCAGGGTATGTTACTGAAGCTTTCTTT. The full variable domain, with the rest looked up from reference TRBV29-1 and TRBJ1-1, is SAVISQKPSRDICQRGTSLTIQCQVDSQVTMMFWYRQQPGQSLTLIATANQGSEATYESGFVIDKFPISRPNLTFSTLTVSNMSPEDSSIYLCSVKAGYVTEAFFGQGTRLTVV.

The chain recombines TRBV20-1 with TRBJ2-1, with TRBD1 as a possible D gene (6 bases). V lost 3 bases and J 7 bases, leaving 19 bases between the germline ends. This CDR3 has 15 residues. Germline V lookup: CDR1 DFQATT, CDR2 SNEGSKA (reference sequence). CDR3 region: CSASAKGERGNEQFF. The DNA for the CDR3 is TGCAGTGCTAGTGCAAAGGGGGAGAGGGGGAATGAGCAGTTCTTC.

The chain is built from TRBV24-1 and TRBJ2-3; 9 bases line up with TRBD1. V trimming: 3 bases; J trimming: 3 bases; junction bases outside the gene matches: 6. In germline, CDR1 is KGHDR, CDR2 SFDVKD. This CDR3 has 16 amino acids. The CDR3 is CATSDLGQGGTDTQYF. CDR3 coding DNA: TGTGCCACCAGTGATCTGGGACAGGGTGGGACAGATACGCAGTATTTT.

The chain recombines TRBV11-3 with TRBJ2-6; the D call may be TRBD1 or TRBD2 (7 bases each). The germline V and J ends were trimmed by 0 bases and 4 bases, with 13 bases remaining between them. Germline CDR1 SGHNT, CDR2 YENEEA. The length of the CDR3 is 17 residues. The chain's CDR3 is CASSLDGRGQGANVLTF. The CDR3 DNA reads as TGTGCCAGCAGCTTAGATGGGAGGGGGCAAGGGGCCAACGTCCTGACTTTC.

The chain recombines TRBV7-6 with TRBJ2-3; weak D call: TRBD2 (7 bases). Deletions cut 7 bases from V and 1 base from J, with 18 bases between. CDR3 length: 16 residues. Germline-derived CDR1 and CDR2 are SGHVS and FNYEAQ. The CDR3 nucleotides read TGTGCCAGCACTGCCAGGGGAGGGTGGGGCACAGATACGCAGTATTTT. Its translation is CASTARGGWGTDTQYF.

The rearrangement joins TRBV5-4 to TRBJ1-4; no clear D gene. Per the germline V gene, CDR1 is SGHNT and CDR2 is YYREEE (reference sequence). The V and J ends lost 7 bases and 7 bases respectively, with 14 bases between them. This CDR3 comprises 13 residues. CDR3 loop: CASQVGNGEKLFF. DNA for the CDR3: TGTGCCAGCCAAGTAGGGAATGGTGAAAAACTGTTTTTT.

This rearrangement joins TRBV19 to TRBJ1-5; D uncertain. The CDR3 has 15 amino acids. Trimming cost V 0 bases and J 0 bases, with 6 bases left between them. Germline assignment: CDR1 LNHDA and CDR2 SQIVND (reference sequence). The CDR3 DNA reads TGTGCCAGTAGTATAGACGGTTATAGCAATCAGCCCCAGCATTTT. Translated, it gives CASSIDGYSNQPQHF.

V and J are TRBV10-3 and TRBJ2-2, with D tentatively TRBD2 (6 bases). Germline CDR1 and CDR2: ENHRY and SYGVKD. The CDR3 is 16 amino acids. V lost 2 bases, J lost 5 bases, and 15 bases lay in between. CDR3 DNA sequence: TGTGCCATCAGTGAGGGTCCGGGACTCCTAACCGGGGAGCTGTTTTTT. Its translation is CAISEGPGLLTGELFF.

V usage is TRBV7-9 and J usage is TRBJ2-1; 8 bases align to TRBD2. In germline, CDR1 is SEHNR, CDR2 FQNEAQ (reference sequence). V was pared by 9 bases and J by 1 base, with 5 bases of the junction left unmatched. The length of the CDR3 is 14 residues. The CDR3 DNA sequence: TGTGCCAGTGGACTAGCAGAATCCTACAATGAGCAGTTCTTC. Protein: CASGLAESYNEQFF.

The rearrangement joins TRBV2 to TRBJ2-5; D might be TRBD1 or TRBD2, each matching 5 bases. V lost 0 bases and J 1 base, leaving 6 bases between the germline ends. Germline V lookup: CDR1 SNHLY, CDR2 FYNNEI. This CDR3 is built from 14 residues. CDR3 sequence (DNA): TGTGCCAGCAGTGAAGCTGGGGGCCAAGAGACCCAGTACTTC. It translates to CASSEAGGQETQYF. Full variable domain (missing parts from reference TRBV2 and TRBJ2-5): EPEVTQTPSHQVTQMGQEVILRCVPISNHLYFYWYRQILGQKVEFLVSFYNNEISEKSEIFDDQFSVERPDGSNFTLKIRSTKLEDSAMYFCASSEAGGQETQYFGPGTRLLVL.

This clone was recorded only once. The chain carries TRBV24-1 and TRBJ2-2; the D is unclear. Trimming shortened V by 9 bases and J by 3 bases, and 13 bases separated the two germline ends. The germline CDR1 and CDR2 sequences are KGHDR and SFDVKD. The CDR3 is made up of 14 amino acids. In DNA, the CDR3 is TGTGCCACCGAACAAAAACTTCACACCGGGGAGCTGTTTTTT. This translates into CATEQKLHTGELFF.

In this sample, this clone turned up a few times. V gene TRBV7-2 combines with J gene TRBJ2-2; tentatively, D is TRBD2 (5 bases). Trimming took off 10 bases at V and 0 bases at J, with 12 bases between the two ends. CDR1 is SGHTA, CDR2 FQGNSA, per germline. This CDR3 is built from 14 residues. The CDR3: CANRRDSNTGELFF. In DNA, the CDR3 is TGTGCCAACCGACGGGATTCGAACACCGGGGAGCTGTTTTTT.

CDR3 DNA sequence: TGTGCCAGCAGCCCTCTCGGGGGAGTTGGTCAGCCCCAGCATTTT. Translating it yields CASSPLGGVGQPQHF. The chain links TRBV9 to TRBJ1-5; a weak D match, TRBD1 (5 bases). V was pared by 4 bases and J by 6 bases, with 17 bases between. This CDR3 region has 15 residues. CDR1 and CDR2 (germline): SGDLS, YYNGEE.

This sequence joins TRBV19 and TRBJ1-3, with no clear D. The CDR3 is 14 residues long. V was shortened by 3 bases and J by 0 bases, with 6 bases between the two germline ends. Germline CDR1 reads LNHDA; CDR2 reads SQIVND (reference sequence). The CDR3 loop is CASSIQDSGNTIYF. The CDR3 DNA reads TGTGCCAGTAGTATCCAAGACTCTGGAAACACCATATATTTT.

The V gene is TRBV6-5, the J gene TRBJ1-4, with 7 bases that match TRBD1. The ends lost 6 bases at V and 5 bases at J; junction bases unmatched: 6. Germline values: CDR1 MNHEY, CDR2 SVGAGI. The CDR3 extends over 14 amino acids. CDR3 nucleotides: TGTGCCAGCAGAGATCCGGGACAGAATGAAAAACTGTTTTTT. It is translated as CASRDPGQNEKLFF.

The rearrangement uses TRBV19 and TRBJ1-1; a possible D gene is TRBD1 (5 bases). Germline lookup yields CDR1 LNHDA and CDR2 SQIVND (reference sequence). The CDR3 spans 16 residues. Trimming took 5 bases from V and 4 from J, leaving 20 bases between them. The CDR3 DNA is TGTGCCAGTAGTCCGGGACTTAACGGTGTCCGCACTGAAGCTTTCTTT. Residues: CASSPGLNGVRTEAFF.

The genes are TRBV5-6 and TRBJ2-7; perhaps TRBD1 as D (6 bases). The CDR3 sequence is 13 residues long. Trimming removed 2 bases from V and 3 bases from J, with 9 bases in between. CDR1 is SGHDT, CDR2 YYEEEE, per germline. The CDR3 DNA is TGTGCCAGCAGCTTTGGACAGCACTACGAGCAGTACTTC. Protein: CASSFGQHYEQYF.

This clone is a singleton in its sample. The sample carries other DNA sequences with the same CDR3. The rearrangement links TRBV30 to TRBJ2-7, with 7 positions matching TRBD1. Germline V gene data show CDR1 as GTSNPN and CDR2 as SVGIG (reference sequence). The CDR3 is 12 residues long. V gave up 1 base and J gave up 4 bases; unmatched junction bases: 1. The CDR3 region has the DNA TGTGCCTGGAGTGCGACAGGGTACGAGCAGTACTTC. Its protein is CAWSATGYEQYF. Drawing the rest from reference TRBV30 and TRBJ2-7, the complete variable domain is SQTIHQWPATLVQPVGSPLSLECTVEGTSNPNLYWYRQAAGRGLQLLFYSVGIGQISSEVPQNLSASRPQDRQFILSSKKLLLSDSGFYLCAWSATGYEQYFGPGTRLTVT.

The gene calls are TRBV19 and TRBJ2-5; D perhaps matches TRBD1 (8 bases). There are 14 residues in the CDR3. Between the trimmed V and J ends, which lost 6 bases and 4 bases, there was a span of 15 bases. Germline CDR1 and CDR2: LNHDA and SQIVND (reference sequence). CDR3 sequence: CASRQTGGGETQYF. CDR3 DNA sequence: TGTGCCAGTAGACAAACAGGGGGGGGAGAGACCCAGTACTTC.

The chain links TRBV30 to TRBJ1-5; possibly TRBD1 for D (6 bases). V lost 5 bases and J lost 2, with 10 bases in between. Germline CDR1 and CDR2: GTSNPN and SVGIG (reference sequence). This CDR3 spans 13 amino acids. CDR3 DNA: TGTGCCTGGCAGGGGCCGGGCAATCAGCCCCAGCATTTT. Translating gives CAWQGPGNQPQHF.

This clone was seen once. This rearrangement joins TRBV30 to TRBJ2-7, with TRBD2 matching over 7 bases. Germline CDR1 GTSNPN, CDR2 SVGIG (reference sequence). The V and J ends lost 5 bases and 3 bases, in that order; junction bases with no gene match: 10. This CDR3 contains 14 residues. CDR3 in DNA: TGTGCCTGGTCCTCTCGGCGGGGGTTCTACGAGCAGTACTTC. As protein: CAWSSRRGFYEQYF.

Worth noting for this clone: The junction does not match germline at one end; this may be a read error. The chain combines TRBV3-1 (or the pseudogene TRBV3-2) with TRBJ2-7; D ambiguous. The CDR3 totals 11 residues. Looked up from germline, CDR1 is LGHDT and CDR2 is YNNKEL (reference sequence). CDR3 residues: CASGLHTQLEF. The CDR3 nucleotides are TGTGCCAGCGGTTTACATACACAACTCGAGTTC.

This clone was observed a handful of times. This chain links TRBV15 with TRBJ1-5; D is uncertain. Trimming shortened V by 0 bases and J by 0 bases, and 15 bases separated the two germline ends. Per the germline V gene, CDR1 is LNHNV and CDR2 is YYDKDF (reference sequence). CDR3 length: 18 residues. CDR3 DNA: TGTGCCACCAGCAGAGAGATGGGCAACAGTTATAGCAATCAGCCCCAGCATTTT. Translated: CATSREMGNSYSNQPQHF. Full variable domain (rest looked up from reference TRBV15 and TRBJ1-5): DAMVIQNPRYQVTQFGKPVTLSCSQTLNHNVMYWYQQKSSQAPKLLFHYYDKDFNNEADTPDNFQSRRPNTSFCFLDIRSPGLGDTAMYLCATSREMGNSYSNQPQHFGDGTRLSIL.

The chain is built from TRBV18 and TRBJ1-2, with 7 bases matching TRBD1. Germline CDR1 and CDR2: KGHSH and LQKENI. The CDR3 has 15 amino acids. Trimming at V came to 2 bases and at J to 0 bases, leaving 3 bases not matched to a gene. The CDR3 sequence is CASSPAGGANYGYTF. CDR3 coding DNA: TGTGCCAGCTCACCAGCAGGGGGAGCTAACTATGGCTACACCTTC.

The chain joins TRBV27 to TRBJ1-2; 7 bases line up with TRBD1. After removal of 6 bases from V and 4 bases from J, the junction contained 5 bases not matched to a gene. Germline V gene data show CDR1 as MNHEY and CDR2 as SMNVEV (reference sequence). The CDR3 totals 13 residues. This CDR3 is CASRTGPSYGYTF. CDR3 DNA: TGTGCCAGCAGGACAGGGCCCTCCTATGGCTACACCTTC.

The chain carries TRBV5-4 and TRBJ1-2; 9 bases are shared with TRBD1. The germline V gene has CDR1 SGHNT and CDR2 YYREEE (reference sequence). The ends lost 3 bases at V and 1 base at J; junction bases unmatched: 7. The CDR3 contains 16 residues. This CDR3 reads CASSSKGTGLNYGYTF. DNA for the CDR3: TGTGCCAGCAGCTCCAAGGGGACAGGGCTTAACTATGGCTACACCTTC.

This rearrangement joins TRBV7-9 to TRBJ1-1; D is undetermined. CDR1 and CDR2 from the germline V gene are SEHNR and FQNEAQ (reference sequence). The CDR3 runs 18 residues. V shed 1 base and J shed 5 bases, with 23 bases lying between them. The CDR3 coding sequence is TGTGCCAGCAGCTTAGGTATAGATTCGCTCGGGAAGGGTACTGAAGCTTTCTTT. Protein product: CASSLGIDSLGKGTEAFF.

The gene calls are TRBV18 and TRBJ2-7; 8 bases agree with TRBD1. Germline CDR1 KGHSH, CDR2 LQKENI. This CDR3 region has 17 residues. The junction had 19 bases not matched to a gene; V was cut back by 4 bases and J by 8 bases. The CDR3 region has the DNA TGTGCCAGCTCACGACTGACCGGGACAGGTGATGGTTTAAAGCAGTACTTC. Translating it yields CASSRLTGTGDGLKQYF.